The entry that follows covers one T cell receptor (beta chain) sequence. Its antigen is still unknown. This record comes from a study of cytomegalovirus exposure and HLA in healthy donors. Study-wide background: Drawn from HLA-typed donors, approximately 85 million unique TCRs were held in an early data release. Broader study findings: Reports showed the classifier diagnosing cytomegalovirus status with high specificity and sensitivity.

60 Vbeta and 13 Jbeta primers were used in PCR. Assay: immunoSEQ multiplex PCR; the TCRdb copy retains only in-frame clones and omits some. Of 150,000 to 200,000 clones in the sample, around four fifths were seen once. The source material was PBMCs. This clonotype originated in a woman aged 25 to 39 in good health and CMV-seronegative.

CDR3 in DNA: TGCAGCGTTGCTGGCAGGGTTAATCAGCCCCAGCATTTT. Protein product: CSVAGRVNQPQHF. The chain couples TRBV29-1 to TRBJ1-5; a weak D match, TRBD1 (5 bases). This CDR3 is 13 amino acids long. V dropped 4 bases and J dropped 4 bases, with 11 bases sitting between them. Looked up from germline, CDR1 is SQVTM and CDR2 is ANQGSEA.